This is a list of T cell receptor beta chains from one sample in a study of blood T cell repertoires in COVID-19. Assay: immunoSEQ multiplex PCR; the TCRdb copy retains only in-frame clones and omits some. The sample yields around 390,000 clones, around nine tenths seen once. The sequenced material came from PBMCs or T cells enriched from blood (not recorded which). Receptor source: a woman aged 45-65 years who had recovered from COVID-19. Both conserved end residues are part of each CDR3. Each record gives: clone size, D gene, J gene, CDR3 length, V gene, CDR3 protein, CDR3 DNA. A D gene is named only where the DNA matches it firmly. Part of the rows lack a size; the others show once, few, many or a class for expanded clones.

clone_size: .
d_call: TRBD1
j_call: TRBJ1-6
cdr3_length: 16
v_call: TRBV5-6
cdr3_aa: CASSLVGQVYNSPLHF
cdr3_nt: TGTGCCAGCAGCTTGGTTGGACAGGTGTATAATTCACCCCTCCACTTT

clone_size: few
d_call: .
j_call: TRBJ1-4
cdr3_length: 14
v_call: TRBV6-1
cdr3_aa: CASSDIFGVGKLFF
cdr3_nt: TGTGCCAGCAGTGATATATTCGGGGTCGGAAAACTGTTTTTT

clone_size: .
d_call: TRBD1
j_call: TRBJ1-6
cdr3_length: 15
v_call: TRBV28
cdr3_aa: CASTPGQVGHSPLHF
cdr3_nt: TGTGCCAGCACACCGGGACAGGTCGGACATTCACCCCTCCACTTT

clone_size: .
d_call: .
j_call: TRBJ1-2
cdr3_length: 13
v_call: TRBV5-4
cdr3_aa: CASSLTGYRGYTF
cdr3_nt: TGTGCCAGCAGCCTCACAGGGTATAGGGGCTACACCTTC

clone_size: .
d_call: TRBD1
j_call: TRBJ1-2
cdr3_length: 16
v_call: TRBV10-3
cdr3_aa: CAIRRDRDSVNYGYTF
cdr3_nt: TGTGCCATCAGAAGAGACCGGGACAGTGTTAACTATGGCTACACCTTC

clone_size: .
d_call: .
j_call: TRBJ1-4
cdr3_length: 15
v_call: TRBV7-9
cdr3_aa: CASSSVTVTNEKLFF
cdr3_nt: TGTGCCAGCAGCTCAGTGACAGTGACTAATGAAAAACTGTTTTTT

clone_size: .
d_call: .
j_call: TRBJ1-1
cdr3_length: 15
v_call: TRBV9
cdr3_aa: CASSVDGGARTEAFF
cdr3_nt: TGTGCCAGCAGCGTAGACGGGGGGGCTAGAACTGAAGCTTTCTTT

clone_size: .
d_call: TRBD2
j_call: TRBJ2-1
cdr3_length: 19
v_call: TRBV28
cdr3_aa: CASSLSRYLAGGPYNEQFF
cdr3_nt: TGTGCCAGCAGTTTATCCCGATACCTAGCGGGGGGTCCCTACAATGAGCAGTTCTTC

clone_size: .
d_call: TRBD1
j_call: TRBJ1-2
cdr3_length: 15
v_call: TRBV7-2
cdr3_aa: CASSPTLDREYGYTF
cdr3_nt: TGTGCCAGCAGCCCGACCCTGGACAGGGAATATGGCTACACCTTC

clone_size: .
d_call: TRBD2
j_call: TRBJ2-5
cdr3_length: 12
v_call: TRBV5-4
cdr3_aa: CAGGLVDETQYF
cdr3_nt: TGTGCCGGCGGACTAGTCGACGAGACCCAGTACTTC

clone_size: .
d_call: .
j_call: TRBJ2-3
cdr3_length: 15
v_call: TRBV11-2
cdr3_aa: CASSFSGGSTDTQYF
cdr3_nt: TGTGCCAGCAGCTTTTCCGGGGGAAGCACAGATACGCAGTATTTT

clone_size: .
d_call: TRBD1
j_call: TRBJ2-7
cdr3_length: 14
v_call: TRBV7-6
cdr3_aa: CASSSPGQRYEQYF
cdr3_nt: TGTGCCAGCAGCTCGCCGGGACAGCGCTACGAGCAGTACTTC

clone_size: .
d_call: .
j_call: TRBJ1-5
cdr3_length: 16
v_call: TRBV30
cdr3_aa: CAWSVGGATSNQPQHF
cdr3_nt: TGTGCCTGGAGTGTAGGGGGGGCAACTAGCAATCAGCCCCAGCATTTT

clone_size: .
d_call: TRBD1
j_call: TRBJ1-4
cdr3_length: 15
v_call: TRBV19
cdr3_aa: CASSIRDRANEKLFF
cdr3_nt: TGTGCCAGTAGTATCCGGGACAGAGCTAATGAAAAACTGTTTTTT

clone_size: .
d_call: TRBD1
j_call: TRBJ1-2
cdr3_length: 15
v_call: TRBV6-1
cdr3_aa: CASSEEGASNYGYTF
cdr3_nt: TGTGCCAGCAGTGAAGAGGGGGCGTCCAACTATGGCTACACCTTC

clone_size: .
d_call: .
j_call: TRBJ1-5
cdr3_length: 14
v_call: TRBV19
cdr3_aa: CASSIPGGLRAQHF
cdr3_nt: TGTGCCAGTAGTATCCCGGGGGGCCTAAGGGCCCAGCATTTT

clone_size: .
d_call: .
j_call: TRBJ1-1
cdr3_length: 13
v_call: TRBV11-3
cdr3_aa: CASSLHAGTEAFF
cdr3_nt: TGTGCCAGCAGCTTACATGCCGGCACTGAAGCTTTCTTT

clone_size: .
d_call: TRBD1
j_call: TRBJ1-3
cdr3_length: 16
v_call: TRBV5-1
cdr3_aa: CASSLGTGISGNTIYF
cdr3_nt: TGCGCCAGCAGCTTGGGGACAGGAATCTCTGGAAACACCATATATTTT

clone_size: .
d_call: .
j_call: TRBJ2-3
cdr3_length: 13
v_call: TRBV7-2
cdr3_aa: CASRPLDTDTQYF
cdr3_nt: TGTGCCTCCAGGCCCCTGGACACAGATACGCAGTATTTT

clone_size: .
d_call: TRBD1
j_call: TRBJ1-1
cdr3_length: 17
v_call: TRBV28
cdr3_aa: CASSLFKTGDRNTEAFF
cdr3_nt: TGTGCCAGCAGTTTATTCAAGACAGGGGACAGGAACACTGAAGCTTTCTTT

clone_size: few
d_call: TRBD1
j_call: TRBJ1-5
cdr3_length: 15
v_call: TRBV2
cdr3_aa: CASSRDRTSNQPQHF
cdr3_nt: TGTGCCAGCAGCAGGGACAGGACTAGCAATCAGCCCCAGCATTTT

clone_size: .
d_call: .
j_call: TRBJ2-2
cdr3_length: 15
v_call: TRBV5-1
cdr3_aa: CASSLVGANTGELFF
cdr3_nt: TGCGCCAGCAGCTTAGTGGGGGCAAACACCGGGGAGCTGTTTTTT

clone_size: .
d_call: .
j_call: TRBJ1-1
cdr3_length: 14
v_call: TRBV14
cdr3_aa: CASSQSGTSRRAFF
cdr3_nt: TGTGCCAGCAGCCAAAGTGGAACGTCGAGGAGAGCTTTCTTT

clone_size: .
d_call: .
j_call: TRBJ2-1
cdr3_length: 15
v_call: TRBV4-1
cdr3_aa: CASSQTKSSYNEQFF
cdr3_nt: TGCGCCAGCAGCCAGACTAAGAGCTCCTACAATGAGCAGTTCTTC

clone_size: .
d_call: .
j_call: TRBJ1-1
cdr3_length: 11
v_call: TRBV30
cdr3_aa: CAWSISREAFF
cdr3_nt: TGTGCCTGGAGTATATCGCGAGAAGCTTTCTTT

clone_size: .
d_call: .
j_call: TRBJ2-5
cdr3_length: 14
v_call: TRBV28
cdr3_aa: CASSLAGRGETQYF
cdr3_nt: TGTGCCAGCAGTTTGGCGGGACGAGGGGAGACCCAGTACTTC

clone_size: .
d_call: .
j_call: TRBJ2-1
cdr3_length: 15
v_call: TRBV5-4
cdr3_aa: CASSPAGAQGNEQFF
cdr3_nt: TGTGCCAGCAGCCCCGCCGGGGCGCAGGGGAATGAGCAGTTCTTC

clone_size: .
d_call: .
j_call: TRBJ2-5
cdr3_length: 16
v_call: TRBV9
cdr3_aa: CASSPGLHEYQETQYF
cdr3_nt: TGTGCCAGCAGCCCGGGACTCCACGAATACCAAGAGACCCAGTACTTC

clone_size: .
d_call: TRBD1
j_call: TRBJ1-4
cdr3_length: 18
v_call: TRBV27
cdr3_aa: CASSLYGQVFATNEKLFF
cdr3_nt: TGTGCCAGCAGTTTGTATGGACAGGTGTTTGCAACTAATGAAAAACTGTTTTTT